One sample yielded the 2 T cell receptor beta chains listed below, sequenced in a study of the immune and genomic landscape of osteosarcoma. Using immunoSEQ multiplex PCR, the repertoire was profiled, and TCRdb retains in-frame clones only, with some absent. The sample lists a few thousand clones; over 60% were seen once. Sequencing used tumor tissue from a local recurrence in the femur. These receptors came from a man aged 18-30 years with osteosarcoma.

The chain is built from TRBV7-8 and TRBJ2-7; no reliable D call. Germline V gene lookup returns CDR1 SGHVS and CDR2 FQNEAQ. V was shortened by 5 bases and J by 5 bases, with 13 bases between the two germline ends. The length of the CDR3 is 13 residues. CDR3 in amino acids: CASSRATSNEQYF. CDR3 nucleotides: TGTGCCAGCAGCCGTGCGACGTCGAACGAGCAGTACTTC.

CDR3 region: CASSVGTQNEQFF. DNA of the CDR3: TGTGCCAGCAGCGTAGGGACTCAAAATGAGCAGTTCTTC. The V gene is TRBV9, the J gene TRBJ2-1; a weak D match, TRBD2 (5 bases). The CDR3 has 13 amino acids. CDR1 and CDR2 (germline): SGDLS, YYNGEE. The V end was cut by 0 bases, the J end by 7 bases, with 8 bases between.